This T cell receptor (beta chain) emerged from a study of control samples from healthy donors and cancer patients (dated by TCRdb to about 2020). The library came from the immunoSEQ multiplex PCR assay. Drawn from immuneACCESS, this table holds only the in-frame rearrangements with V and J called that TCRdb kept. Clones are partly lost; checked studies trace under half to an unresolved V gene and leave the rest unexplained. In this sample the table shows about 90,000 clones, roughly 93% of which occur a single time. Roughly 1.5% of the sample comes from the top ten. In regard to this clone: Its antigen target is currently unknown. No base quality values were provided; no much bigger clone lies one nucleotide off.

CDR1 and CDR2 are drawn from the germline V gene: KGHSH, LQKENI. After removal of 6 bases from V and 2 bases from J, the junction retains 5 bases not matched to a gene. The cysteine opens and the phenylalanine closes a CDR3 of 16 amino acids. Only CDR3 DNA is held: 48 bases, read in frame from base 1. Material: blood. This TCR came from a woman aged 25 to 39 in good health. Here the chain combines TRBV18 and TRBJ2-5; 14 bases in the middle match TRBD2. The bases read TGTGCCAGCTCCCTGGGGACTAGCGGGGGTCAAGAGACCCAGTACTTC. This yields the protein CASSLGTSGGQETQYF.